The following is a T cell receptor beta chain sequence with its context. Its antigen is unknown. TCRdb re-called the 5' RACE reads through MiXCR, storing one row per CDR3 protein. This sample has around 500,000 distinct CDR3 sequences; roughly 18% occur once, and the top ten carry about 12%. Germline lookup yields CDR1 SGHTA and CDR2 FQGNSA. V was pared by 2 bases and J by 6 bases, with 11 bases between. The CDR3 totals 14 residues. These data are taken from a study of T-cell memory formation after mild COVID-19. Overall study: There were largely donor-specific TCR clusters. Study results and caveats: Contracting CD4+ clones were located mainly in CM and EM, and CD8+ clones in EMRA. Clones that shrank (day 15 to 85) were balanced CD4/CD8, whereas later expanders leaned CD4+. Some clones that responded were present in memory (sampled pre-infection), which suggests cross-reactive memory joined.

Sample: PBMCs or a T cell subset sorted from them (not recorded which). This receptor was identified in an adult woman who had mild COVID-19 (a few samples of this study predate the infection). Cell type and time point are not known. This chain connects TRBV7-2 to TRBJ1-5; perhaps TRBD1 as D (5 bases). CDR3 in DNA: TGTGCCAGCAGCTTATTTGGGGCCGGTCAGCCCCAGCATTTT. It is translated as CASSLFGAGQPQHF.